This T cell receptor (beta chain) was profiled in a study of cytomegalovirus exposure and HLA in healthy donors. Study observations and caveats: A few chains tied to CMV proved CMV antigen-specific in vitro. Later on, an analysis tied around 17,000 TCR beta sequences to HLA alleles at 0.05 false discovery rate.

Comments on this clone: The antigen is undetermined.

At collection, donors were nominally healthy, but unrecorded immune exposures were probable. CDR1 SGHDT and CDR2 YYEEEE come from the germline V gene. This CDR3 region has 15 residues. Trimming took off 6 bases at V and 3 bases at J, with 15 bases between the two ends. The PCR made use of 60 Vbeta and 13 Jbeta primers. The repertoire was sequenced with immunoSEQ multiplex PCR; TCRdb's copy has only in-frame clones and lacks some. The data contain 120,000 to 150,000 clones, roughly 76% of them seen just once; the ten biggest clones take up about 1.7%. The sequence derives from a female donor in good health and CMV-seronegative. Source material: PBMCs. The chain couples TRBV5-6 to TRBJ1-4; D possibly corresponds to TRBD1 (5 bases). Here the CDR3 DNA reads TGTGCCAGCAACAGCCCGACAGACCCTAATGAAAAACTGTTTTTT. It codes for CASNSPTDPNEKLFF.